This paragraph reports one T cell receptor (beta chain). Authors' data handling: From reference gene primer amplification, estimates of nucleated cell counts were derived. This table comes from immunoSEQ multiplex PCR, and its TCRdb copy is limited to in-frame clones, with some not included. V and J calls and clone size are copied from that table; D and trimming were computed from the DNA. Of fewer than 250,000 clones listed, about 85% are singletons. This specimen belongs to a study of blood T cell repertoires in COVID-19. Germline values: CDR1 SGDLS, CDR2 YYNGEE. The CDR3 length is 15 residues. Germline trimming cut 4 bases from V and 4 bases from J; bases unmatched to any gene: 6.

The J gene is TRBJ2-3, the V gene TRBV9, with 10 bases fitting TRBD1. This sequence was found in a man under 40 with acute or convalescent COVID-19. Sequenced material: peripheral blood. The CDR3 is CASSKGQGEADTQYF. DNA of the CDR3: TGTGCCAGCAGCAAAGGACAGGGGGAAGCAGATACGCAGTATTTT.